Listed below are T cell receptor beta chains from one sample, sequenced in a study of shared T cell receptors in the human thymus. The method was immunoSEQ multiplex PCR; TCRdb's version includes in-frame clones alone and lacks a portion of them. The sample records 500,000 to 750,000 clones, over 75% being singletons. This sample also belongs to another study, concerning human thymus T cells.

Sequenced sample: thymocytes. Every receptor here comes from a boy in the first two years of life with a congenital heart defect. The CDR3 runs from the conserved cysteine through the conserved F or W. A D gene is named only where the DNA matches it firmly. Not all rows give a size; the values are once, few, many and, for expanded clones, a class.

>TRBJ2-3|-|TRBD2|TRBV4-3
CASSRSLAIGEGRGTDTQYF
TGCGCCAGCAGCCGAAGCCTAGCGATCGGGGAGGGCCGCGGCACAGATACGCAGTATTTT
>TRBJ1-2|-|-|TRBV30
CAWSVLGLHRGYTF
TGTGCCTGGAGTGTACTAGGACTTCATCGCGGCTACACCTTC
>TRBJ2-1|-|-|TRBV7-6
CASSHGQSSYNEQFF
TGTGCCAGCAGCCACGGACAGAGCTCCTACAATGAGCAGTTCTTC
>TRBJ2-1|-|TRBD2|TRBV7-9
CASSSTSGGRYNEQFF
TGTGCCAGCAGCTCTACCTCGGGAGGGAGGTACAATGAGCAGTTCTTC
>TRBJ2-7|-|-|TRBV7-2
CASSRTGGGEQYF
TGTGCCAGCAGCCGAACAGGGGGAGGGGAGCAGTACTTC
>TRBJ2-1|-|TRBD1|TRBV6-6
CASSLQGFLYNEQFF
TGTGCCAGCAGCTTACAGGGGTTCCTCTACAATGAGCAGTTCTTC
>TRBJ1-3|-|TRBD1|TRBV5-4
CASSYTGGGGNTIYF
TGTGCCAGCAGTTACACAGGGGGCGGTGGAAACACCATATATTTT
>TRBJ2-1|-|TRBD2|TRBV4-3
CASSQAPTSEGDNEQFF
TGCGCCAGCAGCCAAGCCCCGACTAGCGAGGGGGACAATGAGCAGTTCTTC
>TRBJ2-3|-|TRBD2|TRBV4-3
CASSQDRGGDGGIACDTQYF
TGCGCCAGCAGCCAAGATCGGGGGGGGGACGGAGGGATCGCCTGTGATACGCAGTATTTT
>TRBJ1-5|once|TRBD1|TRBV7-9
CASSPGTASNQPQHF
TGTGCCAGCAGCCCGGGGACAGCCAGCAATCAGCCCCAGCATTTT
>TRBJ2-7|few|TRBD2|TRBV4-3
CASSQEVREALYEQYF
TGCGCCAGCAGCCAAGAAGTACGGGAGGCCCTGTACGAGCAGTACTTC
>TRBJ2-2|once|TRBD1|TRBV4-3
CASSQRATGPGTGELFF
TGCGCCAGCAGCCAACGTGCGACAGGGCCGGGCACCGGGGAGCTGTTTTTT
>TRBJ2-7|-|TRBD2|TRBV27
CASSLSSGGHEQYF
TGTGCCAGCAGTTTATCGAGCGGGGGCCACGAGCAGTACTTC
>TRBJ1-5|-|-|TRBV30
CAWRTRGARSNQPQHF
TGTGCCTGGAGAACTCGGGGGGCGCGAAGCAATCAGCCCCAGCATTTT
>TRBJ2-5|-|-|TRBV19
CASREGEETQYF
TGTGCCAGTAGGGAGGGAGAAGAGACCCAGTACTTC
>TRBJ1-4|-|TRBD1|TRBV30
CAWSPHRTGALEKLFF
TGTGCCTGGAGTCCCCACCGGACAGGGGCTCTCGAAAAACTGTTTTTT
>TRBJ2-3|-|-|TRBV18
CASSPRQGGDTQYF
TGTGCCAGCTCACCACGACAGGGAGGAGATACGCAGTATTTT
>TRBJ2-3|-|-|TRBV6-1
CASRERTVPPDTQYF
TGTGCCAGCAGGGAGCGGACAGTGCCTCCAGATACGCAGTATTTT
>TRBJ1-1|-|-|TRBV11-2
CASSSPGRELNTEAFF
TGTGCCAGCAGCTCCCCGGGGAGGGAGCTGAACACTGAAGCTTTCTTT
>TRBJ2-7|-|-|TRBV7-2
CASSFDYSYEQYF
TGTGCCAGCAGCTTCGACTACTCCTACGAGCAGTACTTC
>TRBJ2-1|-|-|TRBV6-5
CASSSDPWREFF
TGTGCCAGCAGTTCAGATCCCTGGCGGGAGTTCTTC
>TRBJ2-1|-|TRBD2|TRBV7-8
CASSSVAGPRDNEQFF
TGTGCCAGCAGCTCCGTAGCGGGACCTCGTGACAATGAGCAGTTCTTC
>TRBJ2-5|-|TRBD2|TRBV7-2
CASSLALGTSGSRKTQYF
TGTGCCAGCAGCTTGGCGTTGGGGACTAGCGGGAGTCGAAAGACCCAGTACTTC